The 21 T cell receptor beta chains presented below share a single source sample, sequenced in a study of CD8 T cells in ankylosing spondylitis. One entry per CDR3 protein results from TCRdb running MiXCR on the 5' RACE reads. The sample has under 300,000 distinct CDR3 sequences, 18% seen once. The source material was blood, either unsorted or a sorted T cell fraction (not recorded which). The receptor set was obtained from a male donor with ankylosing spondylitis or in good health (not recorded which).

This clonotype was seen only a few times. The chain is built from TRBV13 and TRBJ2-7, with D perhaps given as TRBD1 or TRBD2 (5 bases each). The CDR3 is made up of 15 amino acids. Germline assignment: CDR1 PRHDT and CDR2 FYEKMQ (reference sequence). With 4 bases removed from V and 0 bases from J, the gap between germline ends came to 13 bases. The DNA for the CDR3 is TGTGCCAGCAGCTCCGGGGCAGGGAGCTCCTACGAGCAGTACTTC. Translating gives CASSSGAGSSYEQYF.

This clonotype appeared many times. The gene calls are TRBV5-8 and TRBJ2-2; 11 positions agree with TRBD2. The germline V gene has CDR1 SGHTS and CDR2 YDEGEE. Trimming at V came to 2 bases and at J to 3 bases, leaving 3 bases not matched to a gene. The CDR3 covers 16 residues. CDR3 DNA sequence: TGTGCCAGCAGCTTTTTGACTAGCGGGGACACCGGGGAGCTGTTTTTT. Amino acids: CASSFLTSGDTGELFF.

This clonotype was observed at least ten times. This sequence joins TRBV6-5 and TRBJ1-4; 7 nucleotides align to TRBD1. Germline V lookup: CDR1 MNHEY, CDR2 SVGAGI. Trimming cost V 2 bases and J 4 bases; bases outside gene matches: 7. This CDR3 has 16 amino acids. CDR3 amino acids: CASSYRQGAHNEKLFF. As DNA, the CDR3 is TGTGCCAGCAGTTACCGACAGGGCGCCCATAATGAAAAACTGTTTTTT.

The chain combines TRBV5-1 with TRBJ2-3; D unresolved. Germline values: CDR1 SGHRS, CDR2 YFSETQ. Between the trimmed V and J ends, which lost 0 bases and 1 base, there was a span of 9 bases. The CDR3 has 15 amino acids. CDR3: CASSLVTPRTDTQYF. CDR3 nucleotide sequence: TGCGCCAGCAGCTTGGTGACTCCACGCACAGATACGCAGTATTTT. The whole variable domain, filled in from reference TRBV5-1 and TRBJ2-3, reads KAGVTQTPRYLIKTRGQQVTLSCSPISGHRSVSWYQQTPGQGLQFLFEYFSETQRNKGNFPGRFSGRQFSNSRSEMNVSTLELGDSALYLCASSLVTPRTDTQYFGPGTRLTVL.

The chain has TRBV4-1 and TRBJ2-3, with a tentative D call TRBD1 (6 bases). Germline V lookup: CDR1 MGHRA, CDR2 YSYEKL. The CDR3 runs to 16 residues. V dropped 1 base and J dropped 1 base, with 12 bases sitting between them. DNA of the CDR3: TGCGCCAGCAGCCAAGTCTCGGACAGAGGCACAGATACGCAGTATTTT. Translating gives CASSQVSDRGTDTQYF.

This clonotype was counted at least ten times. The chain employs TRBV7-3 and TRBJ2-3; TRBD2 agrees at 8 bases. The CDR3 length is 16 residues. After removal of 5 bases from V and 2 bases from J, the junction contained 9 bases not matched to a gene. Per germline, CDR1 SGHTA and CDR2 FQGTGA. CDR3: CASSPGTSRATDTQYF. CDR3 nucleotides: TGTGCCAGCAGCCCAGGGACTAGTCGGGCCACAGATACGCAGTATTTT. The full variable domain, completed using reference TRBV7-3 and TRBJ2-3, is GAGVSQTPSNKVTEKGKYVELRCDPISGHTALYWYRQSLGQGPEFLIYFQGTGAADDSGLPNDRFFAVRPEGSVSTLKIQRTERGDSAVYLCASSPGTSRATDTQYFGPGTRLTVL.

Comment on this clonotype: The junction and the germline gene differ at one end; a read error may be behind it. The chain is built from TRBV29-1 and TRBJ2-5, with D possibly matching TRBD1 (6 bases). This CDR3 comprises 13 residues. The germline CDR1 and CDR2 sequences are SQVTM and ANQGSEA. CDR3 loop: CSVTDSQKESQYF. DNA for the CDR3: TGCAGCGTGACGGACAGCCAAAAAGAGAGCCAGTACTTC.

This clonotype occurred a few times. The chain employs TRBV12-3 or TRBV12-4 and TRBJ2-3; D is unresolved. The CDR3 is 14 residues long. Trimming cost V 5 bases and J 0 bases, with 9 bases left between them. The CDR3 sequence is CASSPLYSTDTQYF. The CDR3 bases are TGTGCCAGCAGTCCCCTTTACAGCACAGATACGCAGTATTTT.

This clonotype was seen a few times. The DNA of the CDR3 is TGTGCCAGCAGCGCCCCCGGGACTAGCGGGAGGGGTGAGCAGTTCTTC. Its translation: CASSAPGTSGRGEQFF. This chain links TRBV9 with TRBJ2-1; 16 bases match TRBD2. V trimming: 3 bases; J trimming: 9 bases; junction bases outside the gene matches: 6. The CDR3 sequence is 16 residues long. Germline CDR1 and CDR2: SGDLS and YYNGEE.

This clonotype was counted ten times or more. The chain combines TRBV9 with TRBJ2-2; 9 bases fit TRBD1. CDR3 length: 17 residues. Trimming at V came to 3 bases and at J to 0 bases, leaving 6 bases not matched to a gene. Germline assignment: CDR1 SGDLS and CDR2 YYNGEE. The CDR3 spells CASSENRGHANTGELFF. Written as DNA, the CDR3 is TGTGCCAGCAGCGAGAACAGGGGGCACGCGAACACCGGGGAGCTGTTTTTT.

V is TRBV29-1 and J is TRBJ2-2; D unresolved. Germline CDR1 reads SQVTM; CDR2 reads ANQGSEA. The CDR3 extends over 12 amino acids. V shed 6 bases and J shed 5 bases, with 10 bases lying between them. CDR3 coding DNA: TGCAGCGTCCTCGGACCGACCGGGGAGCTGTTTTTT. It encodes CSVLGPTGELFF.

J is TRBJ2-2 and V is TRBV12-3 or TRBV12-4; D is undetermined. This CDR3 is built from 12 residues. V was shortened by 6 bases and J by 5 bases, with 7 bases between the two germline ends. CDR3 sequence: CASRFSTGELFF. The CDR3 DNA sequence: TGTGCCAGCAGATTTAGTACCGGGGAGCTGTTTTTT.

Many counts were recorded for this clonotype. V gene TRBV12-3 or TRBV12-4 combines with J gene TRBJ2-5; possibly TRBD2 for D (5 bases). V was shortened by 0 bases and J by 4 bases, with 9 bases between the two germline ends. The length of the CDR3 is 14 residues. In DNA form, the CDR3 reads TGTGCCAGCAGTTTAGCGGGAGCTGGAGAGACCCAGTACTTC. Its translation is CASSLAGAGETQYF.

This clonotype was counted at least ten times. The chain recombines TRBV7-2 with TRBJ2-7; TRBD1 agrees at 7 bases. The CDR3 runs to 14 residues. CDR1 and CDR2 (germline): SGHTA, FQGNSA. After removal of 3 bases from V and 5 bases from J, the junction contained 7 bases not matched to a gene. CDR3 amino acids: CASSFRRTGDEQYF. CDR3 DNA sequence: TGTGCCAGCAGCTTCCGTCGAACAGGGGACGAGCAGTACTTC.

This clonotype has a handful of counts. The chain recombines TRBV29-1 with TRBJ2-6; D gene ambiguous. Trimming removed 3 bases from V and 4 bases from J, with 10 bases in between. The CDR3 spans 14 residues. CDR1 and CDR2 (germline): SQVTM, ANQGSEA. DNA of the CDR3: TGCAGCGTTGAGGCTTCGGACGGGGCCAACGTCCTGACTTTC. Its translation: CSVEASDGANVLTF.

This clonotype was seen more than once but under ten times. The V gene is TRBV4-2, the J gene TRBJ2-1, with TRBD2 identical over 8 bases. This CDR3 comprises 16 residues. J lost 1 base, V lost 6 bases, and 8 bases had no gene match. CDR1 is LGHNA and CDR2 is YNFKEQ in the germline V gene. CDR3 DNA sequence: TGTGCCAGCAGTACGGTCCCTAGCGGGTCCTACAATGAGCAGTTCTTC. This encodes CASSTVPSGSYNEQFF.

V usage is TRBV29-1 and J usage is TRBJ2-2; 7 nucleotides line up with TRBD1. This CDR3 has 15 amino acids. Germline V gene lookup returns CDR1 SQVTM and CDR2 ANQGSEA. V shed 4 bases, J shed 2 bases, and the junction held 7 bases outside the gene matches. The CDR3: CSVGQGEDNTGELFF. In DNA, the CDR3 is TGCAGCGTTGGACAGGGTGAAGACAACACCGGGGAGCTGTTTTTT.

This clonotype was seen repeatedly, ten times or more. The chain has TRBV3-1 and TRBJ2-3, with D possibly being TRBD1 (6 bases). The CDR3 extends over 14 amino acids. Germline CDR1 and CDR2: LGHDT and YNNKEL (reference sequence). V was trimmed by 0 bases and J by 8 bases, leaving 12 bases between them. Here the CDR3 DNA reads TGTGCCAGCAGCCAAGAGACGGACAGTCCTACGCAGTATTTT. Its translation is CASSQETDSPTQYF.

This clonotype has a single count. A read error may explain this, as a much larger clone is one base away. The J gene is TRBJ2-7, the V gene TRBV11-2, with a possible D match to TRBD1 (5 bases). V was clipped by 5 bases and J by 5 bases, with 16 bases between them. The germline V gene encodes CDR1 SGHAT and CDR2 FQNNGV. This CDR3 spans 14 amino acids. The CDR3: CASSVYGADHEQYF. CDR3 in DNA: TGTGCCAGCAGCGTGTATGGGGCAGACCACGAGCAGTACTTC.

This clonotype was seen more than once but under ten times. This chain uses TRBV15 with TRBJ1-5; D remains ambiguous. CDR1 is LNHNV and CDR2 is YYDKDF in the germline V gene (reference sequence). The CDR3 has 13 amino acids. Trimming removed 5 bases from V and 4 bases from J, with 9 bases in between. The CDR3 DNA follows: TGTGCCACCAGCGTGGCAGGTAATCAGCCCCAGCATTTT. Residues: CATSVAGNQPQHF.

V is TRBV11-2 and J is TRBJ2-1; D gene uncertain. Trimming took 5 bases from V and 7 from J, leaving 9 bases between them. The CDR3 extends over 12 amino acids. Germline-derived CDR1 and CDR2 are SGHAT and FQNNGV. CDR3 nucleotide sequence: TGTGCCAGCAGCCAGAATTCTAATGAGCAGTTCTTC. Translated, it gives CASSQNSNEQFF.